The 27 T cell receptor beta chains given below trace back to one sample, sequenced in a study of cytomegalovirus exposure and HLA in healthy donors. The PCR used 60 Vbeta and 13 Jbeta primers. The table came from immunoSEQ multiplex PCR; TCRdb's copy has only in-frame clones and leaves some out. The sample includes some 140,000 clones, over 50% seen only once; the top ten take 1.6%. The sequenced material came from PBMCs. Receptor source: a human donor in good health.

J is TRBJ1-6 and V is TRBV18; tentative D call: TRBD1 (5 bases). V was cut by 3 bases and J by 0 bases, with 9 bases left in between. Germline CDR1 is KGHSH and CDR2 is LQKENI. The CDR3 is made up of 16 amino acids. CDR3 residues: CASSPRQSSYNSPLHF. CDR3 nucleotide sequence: TGTGCCAGCTCACCTCGACAGAGCTCCTATAATTCACCCCTCCACTTT.

The CDR3 coding sequence is TGTGCCAGCAGCCCGAGCGGGCCGGAGACCCAGTACTTC. Its protein is CASSPSGPETQYF. V usage is TRBV11-2 and J usage is TRBJ2-5, with D possibly TRBD2 on 6 matching bases. Germline lookup yields CDR1 SGHAT and CDR2 FQNNGV. V lost 5 bases and J lost 5, with 12 bases in between. This CDR3 is 13 amino acids long.

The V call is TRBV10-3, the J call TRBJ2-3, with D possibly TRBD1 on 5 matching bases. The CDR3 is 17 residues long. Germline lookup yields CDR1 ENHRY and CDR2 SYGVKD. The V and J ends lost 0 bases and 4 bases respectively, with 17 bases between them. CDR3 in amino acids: CAISESQTRRRADTQYF. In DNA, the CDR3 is TGTGCCATCAGTGAGTCGCAAACCCGGCGCAGGGCAGATACGCAGTATTTT.

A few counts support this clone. The CDR3 loop is CASSPGQGLYF. In DNA, the CDR3 is TGTGCCAGCAGCCCCGGACAGGGTCTGTACTTC. The rearrangement links TRBV7-3 to TRBJ2-5; 8 bases align to TRBD1. This CDR3 has 11 residues. Looked up from germline, CDR1 is SGHTA and CDR2 is FQGTGA. Trimming at V came to 5 bases and at J to 13 bases, leaving 6 bases not matched to a gene. Full variable domain (missing parts from reference TRBV7-3 and TRBJ2-5): GAGVSQTPSNKVTEKGKYVELRCDPISGHTALYWYRQSLGQGPEFLIYFQGTGAADDSGLPNDRFFAVRPEGSVSTLKIQRTERGDSAVYLCASSPGQGLYFGPGTRLLVL.

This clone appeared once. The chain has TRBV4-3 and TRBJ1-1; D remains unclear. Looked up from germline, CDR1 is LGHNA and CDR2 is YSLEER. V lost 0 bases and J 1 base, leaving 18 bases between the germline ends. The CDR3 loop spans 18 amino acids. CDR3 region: CASSQDGPSLGGNTEAFF. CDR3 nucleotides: TGCGCCAGCAGCCAAGATGGACCAAGCCTGGGAGGGAACACTGAAGCTTTCTTT.

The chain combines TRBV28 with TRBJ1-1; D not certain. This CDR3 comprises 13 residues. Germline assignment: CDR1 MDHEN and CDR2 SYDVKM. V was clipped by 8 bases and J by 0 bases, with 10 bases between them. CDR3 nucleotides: TGTGCCAGCTTCGAAGACATGAACACTGAAGCTTTCTTT. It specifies CASFEDMNTEAFF.

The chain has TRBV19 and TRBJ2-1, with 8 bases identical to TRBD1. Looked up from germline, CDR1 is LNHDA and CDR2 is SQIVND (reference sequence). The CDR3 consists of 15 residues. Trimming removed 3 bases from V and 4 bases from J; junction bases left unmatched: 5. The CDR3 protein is CASSIGRGPYNEQFF. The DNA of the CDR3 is TGTGCCAGTAGTATCGGCAGGGGGCCTTACAATGAGCAGTTCTTC.

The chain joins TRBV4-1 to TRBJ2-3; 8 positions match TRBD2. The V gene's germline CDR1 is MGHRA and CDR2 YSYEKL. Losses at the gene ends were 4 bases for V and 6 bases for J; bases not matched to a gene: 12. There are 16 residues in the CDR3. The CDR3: CASSRPGTRLRDTQYF. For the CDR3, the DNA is TGCGCCAGCAGCCGCCCCGGGACTAGACTCCGGGATACGCAGTATTTT.

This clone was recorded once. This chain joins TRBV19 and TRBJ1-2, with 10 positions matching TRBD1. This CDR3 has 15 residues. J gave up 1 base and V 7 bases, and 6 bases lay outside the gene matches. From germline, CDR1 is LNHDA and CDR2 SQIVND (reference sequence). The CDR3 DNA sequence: TGTGCCAGTAAACCGGGACAGGGGTTTAACTATGGCTACACCTTC. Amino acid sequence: CASKPGQGFNYGYTF.

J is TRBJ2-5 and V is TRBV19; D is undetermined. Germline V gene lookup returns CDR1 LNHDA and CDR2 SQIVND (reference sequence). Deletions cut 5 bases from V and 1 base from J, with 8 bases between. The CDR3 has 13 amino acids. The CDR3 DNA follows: TGTGCCAGTAGTCCCTCGGGCCAAGAGACCCAGTACTTC. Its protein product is CASSPSGQETQYF.

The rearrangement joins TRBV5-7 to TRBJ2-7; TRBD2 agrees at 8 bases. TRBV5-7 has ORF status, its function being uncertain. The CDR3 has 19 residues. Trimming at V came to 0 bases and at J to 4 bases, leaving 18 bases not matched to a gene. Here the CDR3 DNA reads TGTGCCAGCAGCTTGGACTCCGGGAGGGGGGGCGGGACGGAGTACGAGCAGTACTTC. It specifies CASSLDSGRGGGTEYEQYF.

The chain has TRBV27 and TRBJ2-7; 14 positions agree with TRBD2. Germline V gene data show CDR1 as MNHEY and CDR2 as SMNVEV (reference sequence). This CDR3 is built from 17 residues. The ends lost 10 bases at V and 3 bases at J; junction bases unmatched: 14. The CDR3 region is CATPPGLAGGLFYEQYF. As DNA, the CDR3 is TGTGCCACCCCTCCCGGACTAGCGGGAGGTCTCTTCTACGAGCAGTACTTC.

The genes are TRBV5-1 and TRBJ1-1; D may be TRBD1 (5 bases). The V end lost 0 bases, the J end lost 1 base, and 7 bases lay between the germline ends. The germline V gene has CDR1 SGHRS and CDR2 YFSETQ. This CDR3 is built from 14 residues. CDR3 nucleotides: TGCGCCAGCAGCTTGGCGACAGCGAACACTGAAGCTTTCTTT. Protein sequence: CASSLATANTEAFF.

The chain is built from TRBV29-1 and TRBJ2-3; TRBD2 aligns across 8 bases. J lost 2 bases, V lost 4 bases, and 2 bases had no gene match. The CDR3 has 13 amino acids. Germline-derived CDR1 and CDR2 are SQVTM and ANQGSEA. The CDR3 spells CSVGSGVTDTQYF. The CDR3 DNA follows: TGCAGCGTTGGTAGCGGGGTCACAGATACGCAGTATTTT.

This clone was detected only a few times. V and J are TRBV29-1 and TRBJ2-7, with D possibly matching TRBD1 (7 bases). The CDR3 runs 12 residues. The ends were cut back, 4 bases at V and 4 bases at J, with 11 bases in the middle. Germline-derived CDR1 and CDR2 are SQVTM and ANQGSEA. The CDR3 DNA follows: TGCAGCGTTGCCAGGGGGGAATACGAGCAGTACTTC. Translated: CSVARGEYEQYF.

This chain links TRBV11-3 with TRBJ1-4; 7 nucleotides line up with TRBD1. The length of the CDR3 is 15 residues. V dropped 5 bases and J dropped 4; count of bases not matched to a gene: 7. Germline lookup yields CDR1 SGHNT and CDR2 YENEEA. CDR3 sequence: CASSTRQGLNEKLFF. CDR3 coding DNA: TGTGCCAGCAGCACACGACAGGGACTTAATGAAAAACTGTTTTTT.

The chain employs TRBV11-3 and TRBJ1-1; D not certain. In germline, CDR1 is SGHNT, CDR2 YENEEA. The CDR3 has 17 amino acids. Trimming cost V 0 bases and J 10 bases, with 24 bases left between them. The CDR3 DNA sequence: TGTGCCAGCAGCTTAGAGTCCGCCAGAGGCAGCCCGCTCGGAGCTTTCTTT. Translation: CASSLESARGSPLGAFF.

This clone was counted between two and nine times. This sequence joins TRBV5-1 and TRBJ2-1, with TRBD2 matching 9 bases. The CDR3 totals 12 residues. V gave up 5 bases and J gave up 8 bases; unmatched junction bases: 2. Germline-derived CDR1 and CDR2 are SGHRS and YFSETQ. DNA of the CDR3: TGCGCCAGCAGGGCTAGCGGGGATGAGCAGTTCTTC. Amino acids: CASRASGDEQFF. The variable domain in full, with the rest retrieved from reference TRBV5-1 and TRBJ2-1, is KAGVTQTPRYLIKTRGQQVTLSCSPISGHRSVSWYQQTPGQGLQFLFEYFSETQRNKGNFPGRFSGRQFSNSRSEMNVSTLELGDSALYLCASRASGDEQFFGPGTRLTVL.

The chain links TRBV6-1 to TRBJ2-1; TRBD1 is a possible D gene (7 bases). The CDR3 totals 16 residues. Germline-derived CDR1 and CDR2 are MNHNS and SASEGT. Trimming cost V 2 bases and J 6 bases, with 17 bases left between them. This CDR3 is CASSERQGDFSNEQFF. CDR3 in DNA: TGTGCCAGCAGTGAACGCCAGGGGGACTTCTCCAATGAGCAGTTCTTC.

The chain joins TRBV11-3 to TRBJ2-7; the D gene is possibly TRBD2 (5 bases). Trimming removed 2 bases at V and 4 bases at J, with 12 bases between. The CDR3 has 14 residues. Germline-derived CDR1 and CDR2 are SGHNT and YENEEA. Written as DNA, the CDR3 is TGTGCCAGCAGCTTAAGTAGCGAACTTTACGAGCAGTACTTC. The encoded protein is CASSLSSELYEQYF.

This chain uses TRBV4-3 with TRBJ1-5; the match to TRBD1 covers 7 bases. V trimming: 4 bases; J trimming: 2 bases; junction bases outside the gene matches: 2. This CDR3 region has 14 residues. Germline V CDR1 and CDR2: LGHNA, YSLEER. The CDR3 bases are TGCGCCAGCAGCCTTGGGACAGGCAATCAGCCCCAGCATTTT. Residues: CASSLGTGNQPQHF.

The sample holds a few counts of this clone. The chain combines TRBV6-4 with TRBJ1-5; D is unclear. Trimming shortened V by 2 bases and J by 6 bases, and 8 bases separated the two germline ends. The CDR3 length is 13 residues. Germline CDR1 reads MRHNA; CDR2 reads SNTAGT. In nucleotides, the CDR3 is TGTGCCAGCAGTGACAGGGAGGGTCAGCCCCAGCATTTT. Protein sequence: CASSDREGQPQHF.

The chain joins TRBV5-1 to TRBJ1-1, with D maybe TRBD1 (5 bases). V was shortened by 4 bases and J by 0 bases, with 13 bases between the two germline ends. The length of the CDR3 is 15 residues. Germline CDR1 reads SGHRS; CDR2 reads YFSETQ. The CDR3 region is CASSAELGLNTEAFF. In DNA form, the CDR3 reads TGCGCCAGCAGCGCTGAACTGGGGCTGAACACTGAAGCTTTCTTT.

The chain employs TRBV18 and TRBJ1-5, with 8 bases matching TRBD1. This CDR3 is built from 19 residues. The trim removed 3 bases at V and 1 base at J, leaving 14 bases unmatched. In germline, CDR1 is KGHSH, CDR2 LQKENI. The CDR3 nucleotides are TGTGCCAGCTCACCGCCCACGACAGGGGCGTATGAAAGCAATCAGCCCCAGCATTTT. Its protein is CASSPPTTGAYESNQPQHF.

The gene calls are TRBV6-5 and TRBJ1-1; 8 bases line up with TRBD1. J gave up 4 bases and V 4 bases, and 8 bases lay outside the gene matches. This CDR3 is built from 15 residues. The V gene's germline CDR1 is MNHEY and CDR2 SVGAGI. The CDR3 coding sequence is TGTGCCAGCAGTTCCCCGGGACAGGTAGCCACTGAAGCTTTCTTT. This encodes CASSSPGQVATEAFF.

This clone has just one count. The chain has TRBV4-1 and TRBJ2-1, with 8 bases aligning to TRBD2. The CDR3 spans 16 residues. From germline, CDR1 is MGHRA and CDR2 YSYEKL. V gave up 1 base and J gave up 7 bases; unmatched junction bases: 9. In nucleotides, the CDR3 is TGCGCCAGCAGCCAAGGGGGGTCCGGGAGGGGGAATGAGCAGTTCTTC. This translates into CASSQGGSGRGNEQFF.

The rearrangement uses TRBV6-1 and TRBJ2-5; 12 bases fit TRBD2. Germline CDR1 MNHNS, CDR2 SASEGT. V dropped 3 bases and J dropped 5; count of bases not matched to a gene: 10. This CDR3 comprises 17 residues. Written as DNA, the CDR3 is TGTGCCAGCAGTGAGAGGGCTAGCGGGAGGGTCACGGAGACCCAGTACTTC. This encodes CASSERASGRVTETQYF.